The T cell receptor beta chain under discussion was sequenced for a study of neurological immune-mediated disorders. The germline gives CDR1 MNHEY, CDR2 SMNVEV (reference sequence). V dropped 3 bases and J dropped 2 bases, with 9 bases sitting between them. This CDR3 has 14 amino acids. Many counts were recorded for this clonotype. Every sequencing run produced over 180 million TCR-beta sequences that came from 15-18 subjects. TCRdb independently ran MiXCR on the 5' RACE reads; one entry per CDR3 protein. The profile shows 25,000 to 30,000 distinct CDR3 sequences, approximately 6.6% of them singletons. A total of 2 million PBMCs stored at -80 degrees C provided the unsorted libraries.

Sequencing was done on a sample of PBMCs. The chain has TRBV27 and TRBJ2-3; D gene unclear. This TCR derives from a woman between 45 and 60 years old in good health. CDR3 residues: CASSLDPFTDTQYF. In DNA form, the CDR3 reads TGTGCCAGCAGTTTGGATCCATTCACAGATACGCAGTATTTT.